This T cell receptor beta chain derives from a study of T cells in Graves' hyperthyroidism and ophthalmopathy. Points from the study as a whole: Ophthalmopathy stood apart from stable hyperthyroidism in a 13 V-J model.

Participants, patients aged 18 to 65, had newly diagnosed hyperthyroidism with a duration under 2 months. A word on this clonotype: Its matching antigen is unknown.

Amplification of TCR beta CDR3 regions was performed using RNA transcripts as template. HTBI primers drove first-round RT-PCR of the TCR CDR3. TCRdb passed the multiplex PCR reads through MiXCR, listing each CDR3 protein once. The top ten clones hold roughly 8.2% of a sample with some 510,000 distinct CDR3 sequences, approximately 44% of them seen once. There are 17 residues in the CDR3. Trimming removed 2 bases from V and 4 bases from J; junction bases left unmatched: 12. Per germline, CDR1 DFQATT and CDR2 SNEGSKA (reference sequence). Sequenced: peripheral blood or thyroid tissue (not recorded which). This receptor was identified in a woman under 30 with Graves' hyperthyroidism. The rearrangement links TRBV20-1 to TRBJ2-7; 12 bases match TRBD2. The CDR3 region has the DNA TGCAGTGCTAGACCGCTAGCGGGAGGGCCCTACATTTACGAGCAGTACTTC. Its protein is CSARPLAGGPYIYEQYF.